Only a few counts were recorded for the clone carrying this T cell receptor beta chain. This sample is part of a study of response to subunit inactivated influenza vaccine. TCRdb independently ran MiXCR on the RT-PCR reads; one entry per CDR3 protein. The sample lists around 580,000 distinct CDR3 sequences; 14% were seen once. The CDR3 totals 12 residues. Trimming shortened V by 6 bases and J by 6 bases, and 8 bases separated the two germline ends. The material sequenced was PBMCs from blood, taken roughly 12 days after vaccination. This clonotype was sampled from a man aged 45-65 years who received an inactivated influenza vaccine. The chain links TRBV12-3 or TRBV12-4 to TRBJ2-2, with unresolved D. This chain's CDR3 is CASSRRPGELFF. The CDR3 DNA is TGTGCCAGCAGCCGGCGGCCCGGGGAGCTGTTTTTT.